The 3 T cell receptor beta chains below all came from one sample that was sequenced in a study of T cell responses to AZD1222 COVID-19 vaccine. TCRdb's copy holds only in-frame clones and misses some; the assay was immunoSEQ multiplex PCR. The sample carries tens of thousands of clones, 85% to 90% recorded once. The starting material was peripheral blood, obtained on day 0 of MenACWY control vaccination. These TCRs come from an adult in good health.

V usage is TRBV6-1 and J usage is TRBJ1-5; 10 bases match TRBD1. Germline CDR1 and CDR2: MNHNS and SASEGT. The V gene end was trimmed by 1 base and the J gene end by 5 bases; junction bases not matched to a gene: 2. This CDR3 has 15 residues. CDR3 protein: CASSEGGTGDQPQHF. DNA for the CDR3: TGTGCCAGCAGTGAAGGGGGGACAGGGGATCAGCCCCAGCATTTT.

This clone was seen only once. V and J are TRBV19 and TRBJ2-7; D is uncertain. V was clipped by 8 bases and J by 5 bases, with 10 bases between them. The CDR3 runs to 11 residues. The germline V gene encodes CDR1 LNHDA and CDR2 SQIVND (reference sequence). CDR3 bases: TGTGCCAGTGTGGATATGAACGAGCAGTACTTC. Its translation: CASVDMNEQYF.

The chain carries TRBV5-8 and TRBJ1-2; 10 nucleotides match TRBD1. CDR3 size: 15 residues. After removal of 0 bases from V and 5 bases from J, the junction contained 4 bases not matched to a gene. Germline CDR1 and CDR2: SGHTS and YDEGEE. The CDR3 DNA sequence: TGTGCCAGCAGCTTGGGACAGGGGGCTTGGTATGGCTACACCTTC. Translation gives CASSLGQGAWYGYTF. Filled out from reference TRBV5-8 and TRBJ1-2, the complete variable domain reads EAGVTQSPTHLIKTRGQQATLRCSPISGHTSVYWYQQALGLGLQFLLWYDEGEERNRGNFPPRFSGRQFPNYSSELNVNALELEDSALYLCASSLGQGAWYGYTFGSGTRLTVV.